This T cell receptor (beta chain) was recovered during a study of T cells after yellow fever vaccination. CDR1 and CDR2 (germline): SQVTM, ANQGSEA. The CDR3 totals 16 residues. V gave up 4 bases and J gave up 8 bases, with 23 bases separating them. MiXCR was run by TCRdb on the 5' RACE reads, yielding one entry per CDR3 protein. This sample has approximately 600,000 distinct CDR3 sequences, with about 12% found just once. The chain links TRBV29-1 to TRBJ1-4; D possibly corresponds to TRBD1 (5 bases). The clonotype comes from a man aged 25-45 years who received the YFV17D yellow fever vaccine. The starting material was PBMCs, obtained on the day of the yellow fever booster vaccination. Here the CDR3 DNA reads TGCAGCGTTGTTACGGTGGTTGGGGGGGAAAGGGAAAAACTGTTTTTT. Protein product: CSVVTVVGGEREKLFF.